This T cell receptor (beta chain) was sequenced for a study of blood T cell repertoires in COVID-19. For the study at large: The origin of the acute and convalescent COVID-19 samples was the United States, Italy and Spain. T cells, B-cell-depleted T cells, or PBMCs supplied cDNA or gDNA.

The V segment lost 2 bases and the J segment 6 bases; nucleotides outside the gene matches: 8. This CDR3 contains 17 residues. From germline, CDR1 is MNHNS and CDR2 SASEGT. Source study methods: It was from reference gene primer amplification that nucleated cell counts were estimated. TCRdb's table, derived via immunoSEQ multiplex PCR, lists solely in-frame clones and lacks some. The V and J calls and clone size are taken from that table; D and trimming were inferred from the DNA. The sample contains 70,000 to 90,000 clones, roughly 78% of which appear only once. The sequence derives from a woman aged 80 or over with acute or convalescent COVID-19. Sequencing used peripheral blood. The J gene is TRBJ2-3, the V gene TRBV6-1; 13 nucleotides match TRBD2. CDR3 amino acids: CASSESTSGGRSDTQYF. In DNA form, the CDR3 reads TGTGCCAGCAGTGAATCGACTAGCGGGGGGAGGTCGGATACGCAGTATTTT.